Following are 16 T cell receptor beta chains from one sample sequenced in a study of cytomegalovirus exposure and HLA in healthy donors. 13 Jbeta primers and 60 Vbeta primers were used for the PCR. This table comes from immunoSEQ multiplex PCR, and its TCRdb copy is limited to in-frame clones, with some not included. The table lists around 140,000 clones, 76% of them singletons, with approximately 1.8% in the top ten. The sequenced material came from PBMCs. These receptors originate from a man aged 35-49 years in good health and CMV-seronegative.

This clone was recorded a few times. The chain has TRBV5-1 and TRBJ1-1; D is uncertain. This CDR3 is built from 14 residues. Per the germline V gene, CDR1 is SGHRS and CDR2 is YFSETQ. V was trimmed by 4 bases and J by 3 bases, leaving 13 bases between them. The CDR3 DNA is TGCGCCAGCAGCGGGCCCTCTTTGGACACTGAAGCTTTCTTT. This sequence encodes CASSGPSLDTEAFF.

The chain joins TRBV5-1 to TRBJ2-3; TRBD2 aligns across 8 bases. Germline V lookup: CDR1 SGHRS, CDR2 YFSETQ. This CDR3 comprises 16 residues. Trimming at V came to 1 base and at J to 3 bases, leaving 7 bases not matched to a gene. CDR3 sequence: CASSLPLAGLTDTQYF. CDR3 nucleotides: TGCGCCAGCAGCTTGCCCCTAGCGGGTCTAACAGATACGCAGTATTTT.

The count of this clone is one. This chain joins TRBV5-4 and TRBJ1-2; tentatively, D is TRBD1 (5 bases). Germline loops: CDR1 SGHNT, CDR2 YYREEE (reference sequence). CDR3 length: 14 residues. The V gene lost 2 bases and the J gene lost 8 bases, with 16 bases spanning the gap. In DNA, the CDR3 is TGTGCCAGCAGCTTTTGGGGCGGACAAGGAGGCTACACCTTC. Its protein product is CASSFWGGQGGYTF.

The rearrangement uses TRBV4-1 and TRBJ1-4, with D perhaps matching TRBD1 (6 bases). There are 15 residues in the CDR3. Germline V gene sequence: CDR1 MGHRA, CDR2 YSYEKL. The V end lost 4 bases, the J end lost 2 bases, and 11 bases lay between the germline ends. CDR3 sequence: CASSRQGQTNEKLFF. DNA for the CDR3: TGCGCCAGCAGCCGGCAAGGACAGACTAATGAAAAACTGTTTTTT.

The sample holds a few counts of this clone. The CDR3 region has the DNA TGCGCCAGCAGCCGAACCCCAGCGGGGGCAGGTTCACCCCTCCACTTT. It translates to CASSRTPAGAGSPLHF. The chain uses TRBV5-1 and TRBJ1-6; tentative D call: TRBD1 (6 bases). The V end lost 4 bases, the J end lost 9 bases, and 20 bases lay between the germline ends. CDR3 size: 16 residues. Germline V gives CDR1 SGHRS, CDR2 YFSETQ.

This clone was recorded only once. The chain recombines TRBV28 with TRBJ1-6; D unclear. V lost 5 bases and J lost 18, with 17 bases in between. The CDR3 contains 12 residues. The germline CDR1 and CDR2 sequences are MDHEN and SYDVKM. The CDR3 region has the DNA TGTGCCAGCAGTCCCCCGCGGGAAGCCCCCCACTTT. Protein: CASSPPREAPHF.

The V and J genes are TRBV7-2 and TRBJ2-7, with D perhaps TRBD2 (6 bases). The V end was cut by 4 bases, the J end by 1 base, with 11 bases between. This CDR3 contains 14 residues. Germline loops: CDR1 SGHTA, CDR2 FQGNSA. CDR3 sequence: CASSSTGRSYEQYF. The CDR3 nucleotides are TGTGCCAGCAGCTCCACGGGGAGGTCCTACGAGCAGTACTTC.

CDR3 region: CSVPGTSGRTDTQYF. CDR3 sequence (DNA): TGCAGCGTTCCCGGGACTAGCGGGAGAACAGATACGCAGTATTTT. V and J are TRBV29-1 and TRBJ2-3, with TRBD2 identical over 14 bases. Unmatched junction bases numbered 4, after V lost 5 bases and J lost 3 bases. This CDR3 is 15 amino acids long. From germline, CDR1 is SQVTM and CDR2 ANQGSEA.

The V gene is TRBV19, the J gene TRBJ2-7; TRBD1 matches at 8 bases. The CDR3 is 13 amino acids. Germline V lookup: CDR1 LNHDA, CDR2 SQIVND (reference sequence). Trimming removed 6 bases from V and 6 bases from J; junction bases left unmatched: 7. As DNA, the CDR3 is TGTGCCAGTAGGGACAGGGAGGTACGCGAGCAGTACTTC. This codes for CASRDREVREQYF.

This clone showed up just a few times. The junction and the germline gene differ at one end; a read error may be behind it. This sequence joins TRBV7-2 and TRBJ2-4; 8 nucleotides match TRBD2. Germline values: CDR1 SGHTA, CDR2 FQGNSA. CDR3 length equals 17 residues. CDR3 DNA: TGTGCCAGCAGCTATCCGGGGGGGGAGGGAGCCAAAAACAGTCAGTACTTC. This encodes CASSYPGGEGAKNSQYF.

This clone appeared a single time. V usage is TRBV5-1 and J usage is TRBJ2-7; D might be TRBD1 (6 bases). The germline V gene encodes CDR1 SGHRS and CDR2 YFSETQ. The CDR3 runs 12 residues. V gave up 4 bases and J gave up 3 bases, with 8 bases separating them. In DNA form, the CDR3 reads TGCGCCAGCAGCCGGGACAACTACGAGCAGTACTTC. Protein product: CASSRDNYEQYF. Variable domain in full (rest from reference TRBV5-1 and TRBJ2-7): KAGVTQTPRYLIKTRGQQVTLSCSPISGHRSVSWYQQTPGQGLQFLFEYFSETQRNKGNFPGRFSGRQFSNSRSEMNVSTLELGDSALYLCASSRDNYEQYFGPGTRLTVT.

V and J are TRBV6-5 and TRBJ2-3, with 7 nucleotides matching TRBD2. J gave up 3 bases and V 11 bases, and 5 bases lay outside the gene matches. Germline CDR1 MNHEY, CDR2 SVGAGI. CDR3 length: 12 residues. The CDR3 DNA is TGTGCCGCGGGGGTTGTAACAGATACGCAGTATTTT. It encodes CAAGVVTDTQYF.

This clone turned up a few times. J is TRBJ2-1 and V is TRBV5-1; 9 nucleotides align to TRBD2. The germline V gene encodes CDR1 SGHRS and CDR2 YFSETQ. The J segment lost 6 bases and the V segment lost 4 bases, leaving 26 bases of the junction unmatched. The CDR3 is made up of 21 amino acids. The CDR3 loop is CASSMPPTSGLATRLSNEQFF. CDR3 DNA: TGCGCCAGCAGCATGCCCCCAACTAGCGGGCTTGCCACTCGTCTCAGCAATGAGCAGTTCTTC.

The CDR3 nucleotides read TGTGCTAGTGGTTTGGTAAACGGCAGGCCCTGGGATGGCTACACCTTC. This sequence encodes CASGLVNGRPWDGYTF. The V and J genes are TRBV12-5 and TRBJ1-2; D is uncertain. Germline CDR1 is LGHNT and CDR2 is FRNRAP. Trimming stripped 0 bases from V and 6 bases from J, with 17 bases between. This CDR3 region has 16 residues.

This chain joins TRBV19 and TRBJ1-5, with 9 bases lining up with TRBD1. Per the germline V gene, CDR1 is LNHDA and CDR2 is SQIVND (reference sequence). Trimming cost V 8 bases and J 7 bases; bases outside gene matches: 6. The CDR3 loop spans 13 amino acids. CDR3 nucleotide sequence: TGTGCCAGTTCCCCAGGACAGGGGCAGCCCCAGCATTTT. It translates to CASSPGQGQPQHF.

V gene TRBV18 combines with J gene TRBJ2-7; 7 bases are a match to TRBD1. Germline loops: CDR1 KGHSH, CDR2 LQKENI. After removal of 3 bases from V and 3 bases from J, the junction contained 5 bases not matched to a gene. The length of the CDR3 is 14 residues. The DNA of the CDR3 is TGTGCCAGCTCACCTGGACAGGCTAACTACGAGCAGTACTTC. Translation: CASSPGQANYEQYF.